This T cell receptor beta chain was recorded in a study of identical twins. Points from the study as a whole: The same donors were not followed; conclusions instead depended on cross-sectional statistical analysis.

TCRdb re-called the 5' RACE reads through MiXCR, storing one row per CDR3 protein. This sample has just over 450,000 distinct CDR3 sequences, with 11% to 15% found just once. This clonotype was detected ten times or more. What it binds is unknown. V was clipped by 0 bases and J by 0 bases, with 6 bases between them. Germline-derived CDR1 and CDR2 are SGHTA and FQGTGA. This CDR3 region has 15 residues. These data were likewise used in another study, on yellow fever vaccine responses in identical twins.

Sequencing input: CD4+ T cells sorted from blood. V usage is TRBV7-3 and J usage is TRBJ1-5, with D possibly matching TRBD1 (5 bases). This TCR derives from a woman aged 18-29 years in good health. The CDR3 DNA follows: TGTGCCAGCAGCTTAACAGGGGATAGCAATCAGCCCCAGCATTTT. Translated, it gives CASSLTGDSNQPQHF.